Here is one TCR beta chain with its context. A few counts support this clone. Its antigen remains unidentified. The record has no base qualities; no much larger clone is one base away. Library generation was performed with the immunoSEQ multiplex PCR assay. Rearranged TCR beta chain products were amplified from genomic DNA of sorted T-cell subsets and sequenced. Processing in the source paper ran as follows. Shannon entropy and Simpson indices were used to quantify the repertoire diversity of productive TCR beta rearrangements. To assess clonal expansion, the frequencies of the 100 most abundant productive TCR beta clonotypes were added up as a share of total reads. The TRB repertoires were evaluated with a self-reactivity index based on amino acid usage at CDR3beta positions 6 and 7. Two-way ANOVA was used for repertoire analyses, while Student t or Mann-Whitney tests were used for flow cytometric analyses. TCRdb mirrors the immuneACCESS table, restricted to in-frame sequences. Some clones are absent from its copies; in checked studies, under half trace to an unresolved V gene, and the reason for the others is unknown. D and trimming come from the DNA, and the V and J calls and clone size come from that table. The sample data list about 34,000 clones, and more than 75% of these were observed just once. Jointly, the top ten make up about 3.4% of the sample.

This record belongs to a study of regulatory and conventional T cells in RAG deficiency (TCRdb year 2017). Regarding the complete study: The study used high-throughput TCR beta sequencing to compare repertoire diversity and composition of Treg, conventional CD4+ and CD8+ T cells between RAG-deficient patients and healthy controls.

The CDR3 covers 11 residues, taking in both the cysteine and the phenylalanine. Of all the DNA, just the CDR3 is kept, 33 bases in frame from base 1. According to the germline V gene (reference sequence), CDR1 reads GTSNPN and CDR2 reads SVGIG. The research as a whole found: The CD25-high CD127-low cells sorted from Omenn syndrome patients may be peripherally activated cells rather than true Treg cells. Compared with controls, Omenn syndrome and CID/AS patients had roughly 100-fold fewer unique TCR beta sequences in Treg cells, but only roughly 9.3-fold fewer in the other subsets. All patient T-cell subsets had shorter CDR3 lengths; Omenn syndrome patients showed >85% Treg-Tconv repertoire overlap at nucleotide and amino acid level. For some subjects, some analyses of T-cell subsets were not performed. Compared with control T-cell subpopulations, the RAG-deficient patients had markedly lower Shannon entropy and higher Simpson indices.

Before genomic DNA was extracted, conventional CD4+ T cells were isolated from blood as CD25-low CD127-high cells. About eight healthy control donors served as the comparison group for repertoire analyses. This sample was shared with a second study, whose subject was regulatory T cells. As the second study states: The multiplex PCR relied on 52 forward TRBV primers and 13 reverse TRBJ primers, and amplification bias was corrected through assay-based and computational methods. Restricted unique TRB V-J pairs and skewed V and J gene usage were observed in patient repertoires, most markedly in regulatory T cells. Between CD3G-deficient patients and healthy controls, the study compared T-cell receptor beta repertoires in sorted regulatory T cells, conventional CD4+ T cells and CD8+ T cells. Ficoll density separation was used to isolate peripheral blood mononuclear cells. Rearranged TRB loci were amplified from genomic DNA by multiplex PCR within the immunoSEQ assay. TRB amplicons were sequenced on an Illumina HiSeq platform. Raw sequences were error-filtered and aligned to reference gene sequences by custom algorithms and were subsequently analyzed with the immunoSEQ online tools. Productive and nonproductive TRB rearrangement frequencies were evaluated among both unique and total sequences. For group comparisons, t tests, Mann-Whitney tests or two-way ANOVA were performed in Prism software.

The chain couples TRBV30 to TRBJ1-2, and TRBD1 matches 7 of the central bases. The receptor was derived from a human donor in good health. The sequenced sample was CD4+ effector T cells sorted from blood. The CDR3 corresponds to CALGDRGGYTF. DNA sequence: TGTGCGTTGGGGGACAGAGGTGGCTACACCTTC.